This passage covers 18 T cell receptor beta chains from one sample sequenced in a study of cytomegalovirus exposure and HLA in healthy donors. The data were produced by immunoSEQ multiplex PCR, yet TCRdb's version contains in-frame clones alone and is incomplete. This table has some 150,000 clones, approximately 91% appearing once. Sequenced material: PBMCs. The source of these receptors is a woman in her late teens or twenties in good health and CMV-seropositive.

The chain is built from TRBV13 and TRBJ1-2; D is unresolved. Germline V gene lookup returns CDR1 PRHDT and CDR2 FYEKMQ (reference sequence). Trimming pared 3 bases from V and 4 bases from J, leaving 15 bases between. The length of the CDR3 is 15 residues. The CDR3 DNA sequence: TGTGCCAGCAGCTTCGGTGCGGCGGTCTTCTATGGCTACACCTTC. As protein: CASSFGAAVFYGYTF.

The V call is TRBV7-2, the J call TRBJ1-1; D remains unclear. From germline, CDR1 is SGHTA and CDR2 FQGNSA. The CDR3 extends over 11 amino acids. Trimming removed 4 bases at V and 10 bases at J, with 10 bases between. The CDR3 reads CASSSGGGAFF. The CDR3 coding sequence is TGTGCCAGCAGCTCCGGTGGTGGAGCTTTCTTT.

The chain uses TRBV6-6 and TRBJ2-5; 9 positions agree with TRBD1. Germline CDR1 and CDR2: MNHNY and SVGAGI (reference sequence). The J segment lost 7 bases and the V segment lost 6 bases, leaving 9 bases of the junction unmatched. This CDR3 has 14 amino acids. Here the CDR3 DNA reads TGTGCCAGCAGGCCCCGACAGGGGGAATGGACCCAGTACTTC. This encodes CASRPRQGEWTQYF.

This clone was detected a few times. The J gene is TRBJ2-3, the V gene TRBV5-1; D not resolved. Germline V gene sequence: CDR1 SGHRS, CDR2 YFSETQ. The CDR3 totals 16 residues. V lost 2 bases to trimming and J lost 0 bases, with 13 bases between them. The CDR3 reads CASSFLVVGSTDTQYF. The CDR3 bases are TGCGCCAGCAGCTTTCTAGTGGTCGGAAGCACAGATACGCAGTATTTT.

The rearrangement joins TRBV6-5 to TRBJ1-1, with 7 bases fitting TRBD1. In germline, CDR1 is MNHEY, CDR2 SVGAGI. The junction had 7 bases not matched to a gene; V was cut back by 2 bases and J by 4 bases. This CDR3 spans 15 amino acids. CDR3 nucleotides: TGTGCCAGCAGTTACCAGATACAGGGGTTCACTGAAGCTTTCTTT. This translates into CASSYQIQGFTEAFF.

The V call is TRBV6-4, the J call TRBJ2-7; TRBD1 agrees at 7 bases. Germline-derived CDR1 and CDR2 are MRHNA and SNTAGT. The CDR3 has 15 amino acids. With 3 bases clipped from V and 4 bases from J, the junction kept 9 bases outside the gene matches. The CDR3 sequence is CASSDLRGQTYEQYF. CDR3 sequence (DNA): TGTGCCAGCAGTGATCTACGGGGACAGACTTACGAGCAGTACTTC.

The V call is TRBV7-6, the J call TRBJ2-1; TRBD2 matches at 10 bases. Germline V CDR1 and CDR2: SGHVS, FNYEAQ. V dropped 2 bases and J dropped 6; count of bases not matched to a gene: 7. The CDR3 spans 16 residues. The CDR3 bases are TGTGCCAGCAGCTTACAGCGGGAGGGCCGGGCCAATGAGCAGTTCTTC. It yields the protein CASSLQREGRANEQFF.

This clone was seen just once. The chain uses TRBV4-3 and TRBJ2-1, with D perhaps matching TRBD2 (5 bases). Trimming took off 1 base at V and 8 bases at J, with 15 bases between the two ends. CDR3 length: 15 residues. The germline CDR1 and CDR2 sequences are LGHNA and YSLEER. In DNA form, the CDR3 reads TGCGCCAGCAGCCAAGTCCGGGGATTCTTCGATGAGCAGTTCTTC. Protein sequence: CASSQVRGFFDEQFF.

J is TRBJ2-7 and V is TRBV28, with D possibly being TRBD2 (6 bases). Germline CDR1 MDHEN, CDR2 SYDVKM. Deletions cut 1 base from V and 2 bases from J, with 9 bases between. The CDR3 runs to 14 residues. The CDR3 sequence: CASSLSGRTYEQYF. CDR3 bases: TGTGCCAGCAGTTTATCCGGGAGAACCTACGAGCAGTACTTC.

A few counts support this clone. The chain links TRBV5-6 to TRBJ1-2, with TRBD1 identical over 9 bases. Germline V gene lookup returns CDR1 SGHDT and CDR2 YYEEEE. V lost 1 base, J lost 6 bases, and 1 base stayed unmatched. The CDR3 consists of 13 residues. CDR3 in DNA: TGTGCCAGCAGCTTGAACAGGGGGCATGGCTACACCTTC. Protein: CASSLNRGHGYTF. The full variable domain, rest sourced from reference TRBV5-6 and TRBJ1-2, is DAGVTQSPTHLIKTRGQQVTLRCSPKSGHDTVSWYQQALGQGPQFIFQYYEEEERQRGNFPDRFSGHQFPNYSSELNVNALLLGDSALYLCASSLNRGHGYTFGSGTRLTVV.

This sequence joins TRBV4-3 and TRBJ2-1; 8 bases fit TRBD2. CDR3 length equals 20 residues. Trimming took 0 bases from V and 4 from J; bases not matched to a gene: 17. The germline CDR1 and CDR2 sequences are LGHNA and YSLEER. The CDR3 nucleotides read TGCGCCAGCAGCCAAGATAGGTGGCTAGCGGGCACTACGAATTACAATGAGCAGTTCTTC. It translates to CASSQDRWLAGTTNYNEQFF.

This clone was picked up one time. The chain has TRBV7-9 and TRBJ1-1, with a weak D call TRBD1 (5 bases). The CDR3 has 15 residues. Germline assignment: CDR1 SEHNR and CDR2 FQNEAQ (reference sequence). Deletions cut 5 bases from V and 4 bases from J, with 17 bases between. The CDR3 loop reads CASSPWGGEGTEAFF. CDR3 in DNA: TGTGCCAGCAGCCCCTGGGGAGGGGAGGGCACTGAAGCTTTCTTT.

The chain uses TRBV28 and TRBJ2-5; TRBD2 is a possible D gene (5 bases). CDR3 length: 16 residues. CDR1 is MDHEN, CDR2 SYDVKM, per germline. Trimming took 3 bases from V and 4 from J, leaving 18 bases between them. CDR3 loop: CASSLAGRGRPETQYF. The DNA for the CDR3 is TGTGCCAGCAGTTTGGCCGGCCGGGGAAGGCCAGAGACCCAGTACTTC.

This chain connects TRBV19 to TRBJ1-4; 7 nucleotides line up with TRBD1. CDR3 length: 13 residues. Germline trimming cut 9 bases from V and 6 bases from J; bases unmatched to any gene: 7. Germline V gene sequence: CDR1 LNHDA, CDR2 SQIVND (reference sequence). CDR3 protein: CASAPGGDEKLFF. CDR3 nucleotide sequence: TGTGCCAGCGCGCCAGGGGGAGATGAAAAACTGTTTTTT.

In its sample, this clone was seen a few times. This sequence joins TRBV7-6 and TRBJ1-5; perhaps TRBD1 as D (6 bases). The length of the CDR3 is 14 residues. Germline loops: CDR1 SGHVS, CDR2 FNYEAQ. Between the trimmed V and J ends, which lost 2 bases and 3 bases, there was a span of 8 bases. DNA for the CDR3: TGTGCCAGCAGCTTACAGGGGATCAATCAGCCCCAGCATTTT. Protein: CASSLQGINQPQHF.

Only one count was recorded for this clone. V is TRBV5-6 and J is TRBJ1-4; D gene unclear. V was pared by 4 bases and J by 4 bases, with 20 bases between. The germline CDR1 and CDR2 sequences are SGHDT and YYEEEE. The CDR3 is made up of 17 amino acids. The CDR3 reads CASSRYRANRGNEKLFF. The CDR3 DNA is TGTGCCAGCAGCCGTTATCGGGCCAACCGGGGTAATGAAAAACTGTTTTTT. Complete variable domain (other parts from reference TRBV5-6 and TRBJ1-4): DAGVTQSPTHLIKTRGQQVTLRCSPKSGHDTVSWYQQALGQGPQFIFQYYEEEERQRGNFPDRFSGHQFPNYSSELNVNALLLGDSALYLCASSRYRANRGNEKLFFGSGTQLSVL.

The chain has TRBV21-1 and TRBJ2-1; the DNA was not compared with TRBD2, the D call given in the table. TRBV21-1 is shown as a pseudogene. The length of the CDR3 is 16 residues. The CDR3 is CASPLLAGLPRNEQFF. CDR3 bases: TGTGCCAGCCCCCTTTTAGCGGGACTTCCGCGCAATGAGCAGTTCTTC.

This clone was counted once. This chain joins TRBV4-3 and TRBJ2-7; D is ambiguous. V lost 0 bases to trimming and J lost 3 bases, with 12 bases between them. The CDR3 runs 15 residues. The germline V gene has CDR1 LGHNA and CDR2 YSLEER. CDR3 in amino acids: CASSQDRLFGYEQYF. CDR3 in DNA: TGCGCCAGCAGCCAAGACAGGCTTTTTGGCTACGAGCAGTACTTC.